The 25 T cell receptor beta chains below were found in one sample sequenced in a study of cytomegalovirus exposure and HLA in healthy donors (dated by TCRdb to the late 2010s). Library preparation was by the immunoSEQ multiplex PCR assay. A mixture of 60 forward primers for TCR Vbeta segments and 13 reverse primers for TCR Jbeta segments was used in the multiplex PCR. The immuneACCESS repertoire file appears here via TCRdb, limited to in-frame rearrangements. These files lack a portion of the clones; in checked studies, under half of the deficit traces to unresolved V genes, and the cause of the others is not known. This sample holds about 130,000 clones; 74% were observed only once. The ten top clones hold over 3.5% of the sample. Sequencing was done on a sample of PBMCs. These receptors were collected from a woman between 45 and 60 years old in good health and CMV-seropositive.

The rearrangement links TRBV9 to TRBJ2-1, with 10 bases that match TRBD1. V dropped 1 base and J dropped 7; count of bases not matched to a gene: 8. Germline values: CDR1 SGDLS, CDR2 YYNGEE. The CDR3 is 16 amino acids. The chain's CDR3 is CASSVRAGTGDNEQFF. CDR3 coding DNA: TGTGCCAGCAGCGTACGCGCCGGGACAGGGGATAATGAGCAGTTCTTC.

The chain's CDR3 is CASSQGVSGANVLTF. CDR3 coding DNA: TGCGCCAGCAGCCAAGGAGTGTCTGGGGCCAACGTCCTGACTTTC. V is TRBV4-3 and J is TRBJ2-6; D call uncertain. The V gene's germline CDR1 is LGHNA and CDR2 YSLEER. V was pared by 1 base and J by 1 base, with 5 bases between. The CDR3 is 15 amino acids.

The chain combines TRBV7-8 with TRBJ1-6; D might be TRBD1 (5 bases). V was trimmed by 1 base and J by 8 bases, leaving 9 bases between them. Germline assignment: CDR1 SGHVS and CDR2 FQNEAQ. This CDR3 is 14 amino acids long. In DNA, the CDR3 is TGTGCCAGCAGCTTAGACAGGCTCGATTCACCCCTCCACTTT. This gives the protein CASSLDRLDSPLHF. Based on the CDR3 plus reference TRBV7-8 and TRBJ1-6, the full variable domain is GAGVSQSPRYKVAKRGQDVALRCDPISGHVSLFWYQQALGQGPEFLTYFQNEAQLDKSGLPSDRFFAERPEGSVSTLKIQRTQQEDSAVYLCASSLDRLDSPLHFGNGTRLTVT.

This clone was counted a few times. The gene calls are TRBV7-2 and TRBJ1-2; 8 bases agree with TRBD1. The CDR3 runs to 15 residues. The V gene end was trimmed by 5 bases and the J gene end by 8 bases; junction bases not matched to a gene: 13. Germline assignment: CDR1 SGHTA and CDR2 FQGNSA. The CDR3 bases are TGTGCCAGCAGCCTTCGACAGGGGTCGTCTGGCGGCTACACCTTC. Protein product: CASSLRQGSSGGYTF.

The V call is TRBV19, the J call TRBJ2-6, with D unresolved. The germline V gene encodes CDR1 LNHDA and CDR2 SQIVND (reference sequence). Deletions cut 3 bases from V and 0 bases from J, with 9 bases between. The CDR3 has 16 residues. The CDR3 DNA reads TGTGCCAGTAGTATGATAGCCCTCTCTGGGGCCAACGTCCTGACTTTC. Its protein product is CASSMIALSGANVLTF.

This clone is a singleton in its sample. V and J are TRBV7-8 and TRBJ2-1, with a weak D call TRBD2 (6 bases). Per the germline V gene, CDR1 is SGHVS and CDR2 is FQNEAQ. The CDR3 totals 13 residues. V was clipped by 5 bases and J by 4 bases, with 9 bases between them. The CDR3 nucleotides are TGTGCCAGCAGCGCCGGGACTTACAATGAGCAGTTCTTC. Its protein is CASSAGTYNEQFF.

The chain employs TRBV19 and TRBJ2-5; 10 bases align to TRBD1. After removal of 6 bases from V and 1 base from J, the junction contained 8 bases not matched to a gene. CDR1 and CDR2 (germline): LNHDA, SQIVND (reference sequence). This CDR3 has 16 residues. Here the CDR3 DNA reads TGTGCCAGTAGGATGGGACAGGGGACCCTCCAAGAGACCCAGTACTTC. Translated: CASRMGQGTLQETQYF.

As DNA, the CDR3 is TGTGCCACAAGACAGAGCTCCTACGAGCAGTACTTC. It yields the protein CATRQSSYEQYF. The chain combines TRBV11-2 with TRBJ2-5; a weak D match, TRBD1 (5 bases). Matching the DNA end better, TRBJ2-7 makes the J call doubtful. The germline V gene encodes CDR1 SGHAT and CDR2 FQNNGV. This CDR3 has 12 residues.

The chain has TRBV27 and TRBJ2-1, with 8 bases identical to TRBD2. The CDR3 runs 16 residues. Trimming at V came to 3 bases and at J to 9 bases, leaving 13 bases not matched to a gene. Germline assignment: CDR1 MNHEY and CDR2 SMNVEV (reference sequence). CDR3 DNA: TGTGCCAGCAGTTTGGGGACGGGGGGGGCTCAGAGTGAGCAGTTCTTC. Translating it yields CASSLGTGGAQSEQFF.

CDR3 loop: CASRPGKSYEQYF. In nucleotides, the CDR3 is TGTGCCAGCAGACCAGGGAAATCCTACGAGCAGTACTTC. This sequence joins TRBV27 and TRBJ2-7; weak D call: TRBD1 (5 bases). Germline CDR1 MNHEY, CDR2 SMNVEV (reference sequence). V lost 6 bases and J lost 1, with 10 bases in between. The CDR3 is 13 residues long.

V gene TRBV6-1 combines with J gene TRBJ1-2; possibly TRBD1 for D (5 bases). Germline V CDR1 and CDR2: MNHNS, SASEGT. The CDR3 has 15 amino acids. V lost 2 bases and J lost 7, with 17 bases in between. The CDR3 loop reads CASSEIRGLQGGYTF. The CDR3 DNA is TGTGCCAGCAGTGAAATTCGAGGCTTGCAGGGTGGCTACACCTTC.

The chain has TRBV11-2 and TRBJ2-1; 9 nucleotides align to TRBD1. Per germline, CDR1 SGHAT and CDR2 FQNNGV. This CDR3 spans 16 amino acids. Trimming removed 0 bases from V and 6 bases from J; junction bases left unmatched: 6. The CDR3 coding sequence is TGTGCCAGCAGCTTAGATCGACAGGGGGTGGGCAATGAGCAGTTCTTC. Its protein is CASSLDRQGVGNEQFF.

The CDR3 reads CASLAGGLYTGELFF. CDR3 bases: TGTGCCAGCCTAGCGGGGGGGCTTTATACCGGGGAGCTGTTTTTT. This chain uses TRBV28 with TRBJ2-2, with 12 bases that match TRBD2. Per the germline V gene, CDR1 is MDHEN and CDR2 is SYDVKM. V lost 8 bases, J lost 5 bases, and 6 bases stayed unmatched. The CDR3 sequence is 15 residues long.

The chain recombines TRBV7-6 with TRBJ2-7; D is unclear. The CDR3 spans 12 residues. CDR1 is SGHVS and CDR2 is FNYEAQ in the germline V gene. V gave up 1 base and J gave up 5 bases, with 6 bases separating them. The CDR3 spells CASSLGPDEQYF. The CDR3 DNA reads TGTGCCAGCAGCTTAGGCCCGGACGAGCAGTACTTC.

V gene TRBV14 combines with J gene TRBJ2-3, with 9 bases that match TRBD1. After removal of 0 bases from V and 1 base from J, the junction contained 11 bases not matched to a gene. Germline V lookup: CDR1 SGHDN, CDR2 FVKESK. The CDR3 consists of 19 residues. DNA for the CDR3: TGTGCCAGCAGCCAAGACGGGGGACTGCGGACAGGGGGCACAGATACGCAGTATTTT. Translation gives CASSQDGGLRTGGTDTQYF. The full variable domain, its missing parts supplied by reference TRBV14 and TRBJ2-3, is EAGVTQFPSHSVIEKGQTVTLRCDPISGHDNLYWYRRVMGKEIKFLLHFVKESKQDESGMPNNRFLAERTGGTYSTLKVQPAELEDSGVYFCASSQDGGLRTGGTDTQYFGPGTRLTVL.

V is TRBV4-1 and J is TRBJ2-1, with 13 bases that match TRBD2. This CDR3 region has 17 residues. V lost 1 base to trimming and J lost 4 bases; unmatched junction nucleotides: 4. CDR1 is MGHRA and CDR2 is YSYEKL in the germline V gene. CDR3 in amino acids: CASSQARGLAGYNEQFF. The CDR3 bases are TGCGCCAGCAGCCAAGCCCGGGGACTAGCGGGGTACAATGAGCAGTTCTTC.

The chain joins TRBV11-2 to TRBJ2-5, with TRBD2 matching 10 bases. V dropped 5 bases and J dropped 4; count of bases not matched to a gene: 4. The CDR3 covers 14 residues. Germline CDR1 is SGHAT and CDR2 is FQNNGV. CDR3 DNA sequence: TGTGCCAGCAGCCGAGCGGGGGGGGGAGAGACCCAGTACTTC. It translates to CASSRAGGGETQYF.

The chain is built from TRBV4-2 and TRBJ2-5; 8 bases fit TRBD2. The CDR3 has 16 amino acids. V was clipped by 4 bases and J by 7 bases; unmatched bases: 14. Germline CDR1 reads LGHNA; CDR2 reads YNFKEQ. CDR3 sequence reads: CASSPGVAGGSGTQYF. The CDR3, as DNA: TGTGCCAGCAGCCCCGGCGTGGCGGGGGGCTCGGGGACCCAGTACTTC.

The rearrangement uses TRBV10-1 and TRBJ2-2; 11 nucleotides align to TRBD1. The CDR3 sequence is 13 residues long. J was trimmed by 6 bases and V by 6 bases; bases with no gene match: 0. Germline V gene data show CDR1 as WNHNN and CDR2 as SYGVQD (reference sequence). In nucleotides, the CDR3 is TGCGCCAGCAGGGGACAGGGGGCCGGGGAGCTGTTTTTT. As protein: CASRGQGAGELFF.

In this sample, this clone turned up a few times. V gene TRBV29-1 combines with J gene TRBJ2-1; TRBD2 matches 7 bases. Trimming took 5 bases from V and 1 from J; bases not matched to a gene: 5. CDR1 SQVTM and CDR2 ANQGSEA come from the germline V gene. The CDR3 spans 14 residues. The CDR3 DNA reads TGCAGCGTTTTGCGGGGACTATCCTACAATGAGCAGTTCTTC. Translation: CSVLRGLSYNEQFF.

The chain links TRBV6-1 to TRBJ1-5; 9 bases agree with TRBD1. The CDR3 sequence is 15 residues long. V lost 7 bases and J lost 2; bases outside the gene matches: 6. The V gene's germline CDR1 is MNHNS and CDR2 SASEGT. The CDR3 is CASTTGGMGNQPQHF. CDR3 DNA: TGTGCCAGCACGACAGGGGGGATGGGCAATCAGCCCCAGCATTTT.

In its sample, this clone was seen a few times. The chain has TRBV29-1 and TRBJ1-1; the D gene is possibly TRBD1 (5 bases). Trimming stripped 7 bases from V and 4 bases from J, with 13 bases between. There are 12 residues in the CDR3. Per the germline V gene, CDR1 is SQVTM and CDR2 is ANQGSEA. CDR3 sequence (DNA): TGCAGCGCTTCCCGGGGGGGCACTGAAGCTTTCTTT. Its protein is CSASRGGTEAFF. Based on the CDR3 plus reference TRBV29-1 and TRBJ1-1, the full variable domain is SAVISQKPSRDICQRGTSLTIQCQVDSQVTMMFWYRQQPGQSLTLIATANQGSEATYESGFVIDKFPISRPNLTFSTLTVSNMSPEDSSIYLCSASRGGTEAFFGQGTRLTVV.

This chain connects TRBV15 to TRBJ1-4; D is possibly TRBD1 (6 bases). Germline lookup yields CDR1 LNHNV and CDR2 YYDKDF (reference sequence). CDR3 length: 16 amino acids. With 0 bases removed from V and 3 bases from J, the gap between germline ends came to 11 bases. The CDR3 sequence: CATSRDSGGPNEKLFF. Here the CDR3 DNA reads TGTGCCACCAGCAGAGATTCCGGGGGGCCTAATGAAAAACTGTTTTTT.

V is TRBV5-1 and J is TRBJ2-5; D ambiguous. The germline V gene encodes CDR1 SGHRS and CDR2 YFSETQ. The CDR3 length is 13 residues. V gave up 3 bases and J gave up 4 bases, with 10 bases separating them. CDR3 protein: CASSSLRGETQYF. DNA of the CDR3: TGCGCCAGCAGCTCACTAAGAGGAGAGACCCAGTACTTC.

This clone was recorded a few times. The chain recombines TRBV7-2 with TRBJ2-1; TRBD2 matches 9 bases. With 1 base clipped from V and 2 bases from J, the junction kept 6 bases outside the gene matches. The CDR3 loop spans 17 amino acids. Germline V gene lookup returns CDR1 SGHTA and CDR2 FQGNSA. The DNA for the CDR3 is TGTGCCAGCAGCTTAGGAGGCGGGGGGGTGACCTACAATGAGCAGTTCTTC. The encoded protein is CASSLGGGGVTYNEQFF.